A single TCR beta chain is shown here with its context. The data derive from a study of control samples from healthy donors and cancer patients. Trimming took 4 bases from V and 4 from J; bases not matched to a gene: 4. Germline assignment: CDR1 SGHRS and CDR2 YFSETQ. The CDR3 loop spans 14 amino acids. The protocol was immunoSEQ multiplex PCR, while the TCRdb copy is restricted to in-frame clones and leaves out a portion. The sample lists under 200,000 clones; roughly 94% were seen once. This chain uses TRBV5-1 with TRBJ2-1, with 8 positions matching TRBD1. Specimen: PBMCs. The receptor's source is a man between 60 and 75 years old with colorectal cancer. The CDR3 loop reads CASSIGQGYNEQFF. CDR3 sequence (DNA): TGCGCCAGCAGCATCGGACAGGGTTACAATGAGCAGTTCTTC.